This paragraph covers one T cell receptor (beta chain) sequence. Its antigen remains unknown. The data are from a study of blood T cells in healthy people across ages. Overall study: Per every two T cells, about one barcoded beta molecule was captured by template switching. Findings of the study overall: With unsorted PBMCs, a conclusive comparison of naive versus antigen-experienced cells was not possible.

A J-beta primer mix and a sample-barcoded 5' primer were used in a second PCR of about 7 to 12 cycles. TCRdb reanalysed the 5' RACE reads using MiXCR and keeps one entry per CDR3 protein. The data contain some 930,000 distinct CDR3 sequences, 25% to 35% of them singletons. The length of the CDR3 is 15 residues. Germline V lookup: CDR1 SEHNR, CDR2 FQNEAQ (reference sequence). Trimming cost V 0 bases and J 3 bases, with 11 bases left between them. These data are also associated with another study on T cells of mothers and their children.

This chain uses TRBV7-9 with TRBJ1-1, with D possibly matching TRBD1 (6 bases). This TCR was sampled from a woman aged 40 to 50 in good health. Source material: blood. CDR3 in amino acids: CASSLAGARYTEAFF. The CDR3 DNA reads as TGTGCCAGCAGCTTAGCGGGGGCGCGATACACTGAAGCTTTCTTT.